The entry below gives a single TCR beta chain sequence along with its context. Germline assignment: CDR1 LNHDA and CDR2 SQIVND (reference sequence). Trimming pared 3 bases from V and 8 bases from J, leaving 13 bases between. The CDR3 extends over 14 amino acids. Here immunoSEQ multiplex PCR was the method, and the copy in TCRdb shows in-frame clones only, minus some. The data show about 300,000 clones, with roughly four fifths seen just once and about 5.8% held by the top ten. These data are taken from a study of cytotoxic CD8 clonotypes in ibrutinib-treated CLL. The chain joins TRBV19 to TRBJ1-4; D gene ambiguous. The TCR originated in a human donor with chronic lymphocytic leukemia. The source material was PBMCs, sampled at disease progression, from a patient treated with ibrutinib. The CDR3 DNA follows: TGTGCCAGTAGTATTGGAAAGGGTAGGGAAAAACTGTTTTTT. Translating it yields CASSIGKGREKLFF.